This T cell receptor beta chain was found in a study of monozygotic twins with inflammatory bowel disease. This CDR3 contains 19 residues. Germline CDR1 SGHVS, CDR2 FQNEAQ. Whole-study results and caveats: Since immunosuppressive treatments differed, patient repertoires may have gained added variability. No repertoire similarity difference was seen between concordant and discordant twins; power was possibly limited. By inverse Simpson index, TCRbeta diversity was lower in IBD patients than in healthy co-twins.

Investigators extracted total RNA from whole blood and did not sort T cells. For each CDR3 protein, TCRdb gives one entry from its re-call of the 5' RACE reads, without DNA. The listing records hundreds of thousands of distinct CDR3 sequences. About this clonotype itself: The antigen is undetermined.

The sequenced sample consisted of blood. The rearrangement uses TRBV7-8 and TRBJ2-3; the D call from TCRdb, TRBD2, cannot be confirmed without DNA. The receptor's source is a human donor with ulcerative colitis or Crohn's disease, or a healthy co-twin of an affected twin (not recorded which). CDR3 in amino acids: CASSLVWTSGGAGTDTQYF.